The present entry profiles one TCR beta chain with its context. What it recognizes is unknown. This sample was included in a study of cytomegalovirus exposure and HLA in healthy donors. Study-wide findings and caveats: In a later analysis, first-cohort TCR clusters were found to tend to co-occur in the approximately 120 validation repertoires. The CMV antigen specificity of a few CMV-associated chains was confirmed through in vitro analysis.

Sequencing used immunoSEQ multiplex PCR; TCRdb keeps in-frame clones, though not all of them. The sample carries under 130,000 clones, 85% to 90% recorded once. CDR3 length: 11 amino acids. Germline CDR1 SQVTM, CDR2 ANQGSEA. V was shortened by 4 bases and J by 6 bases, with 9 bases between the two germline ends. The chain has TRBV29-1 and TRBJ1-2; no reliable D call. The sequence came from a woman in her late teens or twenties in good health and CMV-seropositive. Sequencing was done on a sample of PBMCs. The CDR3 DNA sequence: TGCAGCGTTGTAGACGGTAATGGCTACACCTTC. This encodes CSVVDGNGYTF.